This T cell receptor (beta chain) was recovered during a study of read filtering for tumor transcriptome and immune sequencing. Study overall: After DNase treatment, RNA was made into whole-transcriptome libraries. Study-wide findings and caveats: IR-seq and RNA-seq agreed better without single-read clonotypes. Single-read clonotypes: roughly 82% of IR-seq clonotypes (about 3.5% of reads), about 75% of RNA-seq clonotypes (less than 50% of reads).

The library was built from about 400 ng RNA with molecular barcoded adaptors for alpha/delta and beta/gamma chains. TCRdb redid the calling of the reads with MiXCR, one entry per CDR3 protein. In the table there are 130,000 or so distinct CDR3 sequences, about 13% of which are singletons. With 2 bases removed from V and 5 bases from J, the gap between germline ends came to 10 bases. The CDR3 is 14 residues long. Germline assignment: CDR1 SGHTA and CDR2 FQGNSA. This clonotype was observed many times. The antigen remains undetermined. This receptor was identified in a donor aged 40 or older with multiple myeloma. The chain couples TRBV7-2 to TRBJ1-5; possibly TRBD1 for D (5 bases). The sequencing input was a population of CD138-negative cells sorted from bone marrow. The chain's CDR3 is CASSLLGGYQPQHF. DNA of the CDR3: TGTGCCAGCAGCTTATTGGGGGGATATCAGCCCCAGCATTTT.